A single sample gave rise to the 8 T cell receptor beta chains below, sequenced in a study of shared clonotypes between healthy human individuals. Repertoires were generated with immunoSEQ multiplex PCR, while TCRdb's copy carries only in-frame clones and drops some. Of fewer than 3 million clones detected, around 92% appear once; the ten largest clones hold around 0.38%. The sequenced material came from naive CD4+ T cells from PBMCs. Regarding subset: CD45RA+ positively selected. The receptors derive from a man between 18 and 29 years old in good health. Some clones in this sample may be carry-over from other donors' samples.

With respect to this clone: This CDR3 is also generated by other DNA sequences in the sample. This chain uses TRBV6-5 with TRBJ2-7; a weak D match, TRBD2 (6 bases). Trimming removed 0 bases from V and 3 bases from J, with 6 bases in between. This CDR3 is 13 amino acids long. CDR1 is MNHEY and CDR2 is SVGAGI in the germline V gene. CDR3 sequence: CASSYSTSYEQYF. Written as DNA, the CDR3 is TGTGCCAGCAGTTACTCGACTAGCTACGAGCAGTACTTC.

V is TRBV11-2 and J is TRBJ2-2, with a tentative D call TRBD2 (6 bases). Germline V CDR1 and CDR2: SGHAT, FQNNGV. This CDR3 has 15 residues. The V end was cut by 1 base, the J end by 5 bases, with 11 bases between. The DNA for the CDR3 is TGTGCCAGCAGCTTAGTGTCGGGAGCTACCGGGGAGCTGTTTTTT. It codes for CASSLVSGATGELFF.

The chain uses TRBV7-2 and TRBJ2-1; possibly TRBD2 for D (6 bases). V was shortened by 4 bases and J by 4 bases, with 14 bases between the two germline ends. The CDR3 is 15 amino acids. The germline V gene encodes CDR1 SGHTA and CDR2 FQGNSA. CDR3 sequence reads: CASSSDRGGYNEQFF. The CDR3 coding sequence is TGTGCCAGCAGCTCCGATAGGGGAGGATACAATGAGCAGTTCTTC.

J is TRBJ2-1 and V is TRBV29-1; the D gene is possibly TRBD1 (5 bases). V was trimmed by 8 bases and J by 9 bases, leaving 23 bases between them. The CDR3 has 14 amino acids. Germline assignment: CDR1 SQVTM and CDR2 ANQGSEA. CDR3 DNA: TGCAGCTCCGATTGGTTTAGGGGCTCGGGTGAGCAGTTCTTC. It translates to CSSDWFRGSGEQFF.

This chain uses TRBV6-6 with TRBJ2-6; a weak D match, TRBD2 (5 bases). The germline V gene encodes CDR1 MNHNY and CDR2 SVGAGI (reference sequence). The CDR3 spans 16 residues. Trimming pared 4 bases from V and 0 bases from J, leaving 10 bases between. The CDR3 here is CASSFTAASGANVLTF. The CDR3 region has the DNA TGTGCCAGCAGTTTCACAGCGGCCTCTGGGGCCAACGTCCTGACTTTC.

The chain uses TRBV10-2 and TRBJ2-5, with D hard to call. The germline gives CDR1 WSHSY, CDR2 SAAADI. The V end was cut by 6 bases, the J end by 1 base, with 3 bases between. CDR3 size: 11 residues. The CDR3 DNA follows: TGCGCCAGCAGGGGCCAAGAGACCCAGTACTTC. Its protein product is CASRGQETQYF.

This chain uses TRBV7-3 with TRBJ2-2, with 7 nucleotides matching TRBD1. V lost 6 bases, J lost 3 bases, and 7 bases stayed unmatched. The CDR3 contains 15 residues. Germline V lookup: CDR1 SGHTA, CDR2 FQGTGA. As DNA, the CDR3 is TGTGCCAGCAGTAGGGACAGTCGGCACACCGGGGAGCTGTTTTTT. Translation gives CASSRDSRHTGELFF.

This chain joins TRBV2 and TRBJ1-4; no clear D gene. Germline V gene sequence: CDR1 SNHLY, CDR2 FYNNEI. V was trimmed by 4 bases and J by 12 bases, leaving 15 bases between them. The CDR3 extends over 13 amino acids. CDR3 amino acids: CASSVTEFGELFF. CDR3 in DNA: TGTGCCAGCAGTGTTACCGAGTTTGGGGAACTGTTTTTT.